The next 19 T cell receptor beta chains were all read from a single sample in a study of OX40 agonist ivuxolimab in advanced cancers. Repertoires were generated with immunoSEQ multiplex PCR, while TCRdb's copy carries only in-frame clones and drops some. The sample lists about 89,000 clones, 70% to 90% occurring once. Material: CD4+ or CD8+ T cells sorted from blood, obtained in a trial of the OX40 agonist ivuxolimab. All receptors come from an adult with an advanced solid tumor such as melanoma, head and neck, liver or kidney cancer.

This chain connects TRBV7-6 to TRBJ1-2; the match to TRBD1 covers 8 bases. Germline CDR1 reads SGHVS; CDR2 reads FNYEAQ. The CDR3 spans 15 residues. The junction had 7 bases not matched to a gene; V was cut back by 5 bases and J by 2 bases. CDR3 bases: TGTGCCAGCAGCAACCACCAGGGGGCGAACTATGGCTACACCTTC. Translating it yields CASSNHQGANYGYTF.

The V and J genes are TRBV4-2 and TRBJ1-2; D remains ambiguous. CDR1 is LGHNA and CDR2 is YNFKEQ in the germline V gene. This CDR3 spans 15 amino acids. Trimming shortened V by 4 bases and J by 4 bases, and 16 bases separated the two germline ends. The CDR3 nucleotides read TGTGCCAGCAGCCCAGGCGAGGGCTTGGGCTATGGCTACACCTTC. Encoded protein: CASSPGEGLGYGYTF.

The chain uses TRBV7-8 and TRBJ1-1; the D is unclear. V shed 5 bases and J shed 7 bases, with 17 bases lying between them. Germline assignment: CDR1 SGHVS and CDR2 FQNEAQ. CDR3 size: 14 residues. For the CDR3, the DNA is TGTGCCAGCAGCGTACTACAGTCAGCCGGTGAAGCTTTCTTT. Protein product: CASSVLQSAGEAFF.

The chain combines TRBV5-1 with TRBJ2-3, with 8 bases matching TRBD2. The CDR3 spans 15 residues. The trim removed 0 bases at V and 7 bases at J, leaving 7 bases unmatched. Germline V CDR1 and CDR2: SGHRS, YFSETQ. As DNA, the CDR3 is TGCGCCAGCAGCTTGGAGGCGGGGGGAGCCCATACGCAGTATTTT. Its protein product is CASSLEAGGAHTQYF.

The chain employs TRBV6-5 and TRBJ2-7; D possibly uses TRBD1 or TRBD2 (5 bases each). V lost 1 base, J lost 5 bases, and 12 bases lay in between. The CDR3 has 14 amino acids. The germline CDR1 and CDR2 sequences are MNHEY and SVGAGI. The CDR3: CASSYYGGDDEQYF. The CDR3 DNA reads as TGTGCCAGCAGTTACTATGGGGGAGACGACGAGCAGTACTTC.

The V call is TRBV28, the J call TRBJ2-3; no clear D gene. V lost 7 bases, J lost 1 base, and 18 bases lay in between. Germline V gives CDR1 MDHEN, CDR2 SYDVKM. The CDR3 is made up of 16 amino acids. In DNA form, the CDR3 reads TGTGCCAGCATTAGATCGTCTCGTAGAGGCACAGATACGCAGTATTTT. Protein sequence: CASIRSSRRGTDTQYF.

The table lists this clone with a count of one. The chain recombines TRBV9 with TRBJ1-1; D not resolved. Germline V gene sequence: CDR1 SGDLS, CDR2 YYNGEE. The CDR3 runs to 13 residues. The V and J ends lost 0 bases and 0 bases respectively, with 3 bases between them. The CDR3 DNA sequence: TGTGCCAGCAGCGTAGTGGTGAACACTGAAGCTTTCTTT. Protein: CASSVVVNTEAFF.

V and J are TRBV5-1 and TRBJ2-5; 9 bases agree with TRBD2. CDR1 is SGHRS, CDR2 YFSETQ, per germline. V dropped 0 bases and J dropped 0; count of bases not matched to a gene: 3. CDR3 length: 16 amino acids. The CDR3 loop reads CASSLVGGGDQETQYF. In DNA form, the CDR3 reads TGCGCCAGCAGCTTGGTTGGCGGGGGGGACCAAGAGACCCAGTACTTC.

V usage is TRBV5-4 and J usage is TRBJ1-1; D is unresolved. The CDR3 has 14 amino acids. Germline V CDR1 and CDR2: SGHNT, YYREEE (reference sequence). V was trimmed by 6 bases and J by 4 bases, leaving 16 bases between them. This chain's CDR3 is CASTSLSRPTEAFF. The DNA for the CDR3 is TGTGCCAGCACGTCCTTAAGTCGACCCACTGAAGCTTTCTTT.

The chain joins TRBV6-6 to TRBJ1-4, with a possible D match to TRBD1 (5 bases). Germline CDR1 MNHNY, CDR2 SVGAGI (reference sequence). Trimming removed 3 bases from V and 6 bases from J, with 11 bases in between. The CDR3 loop spans 14 amino acids. CDR3 residues: CASSYGGTDEKLFF. The CDR3 DNA reads TGTGCCAGCAGTTATGGGGGGACGGATGAAAAACTGTTTTTT.

The chain couples TRBV6-1 to TRBJ1-1; 9 bases align to TRBD1. The CDR3 consists of 14 residues. Germline CDR1 reads MNHNS; CDR2 reads SASEGT. V shed 5 bases and J 4 bases; nucleotides not matched to a gene: 5. The DNA for the CDR3 is TGTGCCAGCAGTCCTAAGGGACAGGGCACTGAAGCTTTCTTT. Translated: CASSPKGQGTEAFF.

In DNA form, the CDR3 reads TGCGCCAGCAGCCAAGATGGGGGACTAGCGGGGGGCGATGAGCAGTTCTTC. Translation: CASSQDGGLAGGDEQFF. This chain joins TRBV4-1 and TRBJ2-1, with 15 bases aligning to TRBD2. Germline V gene lookup returns CDR1 MGHRA and CDR2 YSYEKL. CDR3 length equals 17 residues. V lost 0 bases, J lost 8 bases, and 5 bases stayed unmatched.

This clone was counted a few times. The chain combines TRBV5-5 with TRBJ2-6; D is undetermined. In germline, CDR1 is SGHKS, CDR2 YYEKEE (reference sequence). Trimming stripped 3 bases from V and 2 bases from J, with 18 bases between. CDR3 length equals 18 residues. CDR3 sequence reads: CASSSRGPASPGANVLTF. The CDR3, as DNA: TGTGCCAGCAGCTCCCGTGGACCAGCTTCTCCTGGGGCCAACGTCCTGACTTTC. Full variable domain (rest looked up from reference TRBV5-5 and TRBJ2-6): DAGVTQSPTHLIKTRGQQVTLRCSPISGHKSVSWYQQVLGQGPQFIFQYYEKEERGRGNFPDRFSARQFPNYSSELNVNALLLGDSALYLCASSSRGPASPGANVLTFGAGSRLTVL.

V usage is TRBV7-2 and J usage is TRBJ1-6, with TRBD1 as a possible D gene (5 bases). The CDR3 has 16 amino acids. V was trimmed by 2 bases and J by 11 bases, leaving 19 bases between them. Germline V gene sequence: CDR1 SGHTA, CDR2 FQGNSA. The CDR3 bases are TGTGCCAGCAGCTTACTCCGGGGGGATCGGTATCCACCCCTCCACTTT. This sequence encodes CASSLLRGDRYPPLHF.

This rearrangement joins TRBV29-1 to TRBJ2-7; 10 bases are shared with TRBD1. The CDR3 is made up of 14 amino acids. CDR1 is SQVTM, CDR2 ANQGSEA, per germline. The junction had 7 bases not matched to a gene; V was cut back by 2 bases and J by 6 bases. The CDR3 DNA reads TGCAGCGTTGAACGGGACAGGGGAAGGGGCGAGCAGTACTTC. It specifies CSVERDRGRGEQYF.

This clone was seen more than once but under ten times. This chain joins TRBV6-5 and TRBJ2-2; D uncertain. CDR1 is MNHEY, CDR2 SVGAGI, per germline. Trimming left V 5 bases short and J 0 bases short, with 1 base between. The CDR3 has 12 amino acids. The CDR3 bases are TGTGCCAGCAGTGCGAACACCGGGGAGCTGTTTTTT. This sequence encodes CASSANTGELFF.

This clone appeared a single time. The chain employs TRBV10-3 and TRBJ1-2; TRBD1 aligns across 8 bases. This CDR3 has 14 amino acids. With 6 bases clipped from V and 4 bases from J, the junction kept 7 bases outside the gene matches. The germline gives CDR1 ENHRY, CDR2 SYGVKD. The CDR3, as DNA: TGTGCCATCAGCCAGGAGACAGGGGCCTATGGCTACACCTTC. Its protein is CAISQETGAYGYTF.

The rearrangement uses TRBV4-2 and TRBJ1-2, with a weak D call TRBD1 (6 bases). With 0 bases removed from V and 8 bases from J, the gap between germline ends came to 10 bases. This CDR3 spans 13 amino acids. The V gene's germline CDR1 is LGHNA and CDR2 YNFKEQ. DNA for the CDR3: TGTGCCAGCAGCCAAGAGGGGGCTTTCGGCTACACCTTC. Amino acid sequence: CASSQEGAFGYTF.

This chain uses TRBV5-8 with TRBJ2-7, with 7 bases matching TRBD1. The CDR3 is 17 amino acids. The V gene's germline CDR1 is SGHTS and CDR2 YDEGEE. With V trimmed by 3 bases and J by 3 bases, 15 bases remained unmatched. CDR3 coding DNA: TGTGCCAGCAGCTCACTCATAGGCCGGGACAGCAACTACGAGCAGTACTTC. Its translation: CASSSLIGRDSNYEQYF.